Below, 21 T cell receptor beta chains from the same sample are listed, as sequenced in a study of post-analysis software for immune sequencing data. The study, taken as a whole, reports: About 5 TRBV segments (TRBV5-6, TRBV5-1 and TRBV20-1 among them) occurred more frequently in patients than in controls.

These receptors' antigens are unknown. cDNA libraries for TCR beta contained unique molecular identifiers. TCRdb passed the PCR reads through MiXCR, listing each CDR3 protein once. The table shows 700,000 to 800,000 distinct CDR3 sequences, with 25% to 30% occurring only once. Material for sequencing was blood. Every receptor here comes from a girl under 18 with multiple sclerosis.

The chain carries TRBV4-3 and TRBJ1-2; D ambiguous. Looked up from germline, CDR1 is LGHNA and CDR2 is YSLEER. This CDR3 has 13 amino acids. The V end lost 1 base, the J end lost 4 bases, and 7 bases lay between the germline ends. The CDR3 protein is CASSQGTRYGYTF. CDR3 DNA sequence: TGCGCCAGCAGCCAAGGGACTCGCTATGGCTACACCTTC.

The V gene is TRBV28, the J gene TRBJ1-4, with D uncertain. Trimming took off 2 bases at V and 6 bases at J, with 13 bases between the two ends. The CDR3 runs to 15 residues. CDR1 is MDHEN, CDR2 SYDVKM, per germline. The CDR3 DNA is TGTGCCAGCAGTTTACTCTCGGCGGCGGATGAAAAACTGTTTTTT. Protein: CASSLLSAADEKLFF.

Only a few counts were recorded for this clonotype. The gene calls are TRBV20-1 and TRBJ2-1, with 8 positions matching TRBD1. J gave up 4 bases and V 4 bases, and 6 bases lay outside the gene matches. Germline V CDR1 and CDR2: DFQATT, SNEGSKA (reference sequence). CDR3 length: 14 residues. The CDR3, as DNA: TGCAGTGCTAAACGGACAGGGCCGTACAATGAGCAGTTCTTC. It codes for CSAKRTGPYNEQFF.

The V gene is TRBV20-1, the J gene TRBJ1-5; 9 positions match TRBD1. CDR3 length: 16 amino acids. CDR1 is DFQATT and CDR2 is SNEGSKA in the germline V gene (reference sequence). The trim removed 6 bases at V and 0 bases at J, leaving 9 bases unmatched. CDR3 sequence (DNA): TGCAGTGCGGGGGGACAGGGAGATCCTAGCAATCAGCCCCAGCATTTT. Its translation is CSAGGQGDPSNQPQHF.

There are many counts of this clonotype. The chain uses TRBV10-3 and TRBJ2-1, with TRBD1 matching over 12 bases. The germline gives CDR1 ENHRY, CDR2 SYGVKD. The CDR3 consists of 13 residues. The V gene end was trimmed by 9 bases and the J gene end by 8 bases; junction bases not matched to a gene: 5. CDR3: CAIGTGGSDEQFF. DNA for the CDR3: TGTGCCATAGGGACAGGGGGCTCGGATGAGCAGTTCTTC.

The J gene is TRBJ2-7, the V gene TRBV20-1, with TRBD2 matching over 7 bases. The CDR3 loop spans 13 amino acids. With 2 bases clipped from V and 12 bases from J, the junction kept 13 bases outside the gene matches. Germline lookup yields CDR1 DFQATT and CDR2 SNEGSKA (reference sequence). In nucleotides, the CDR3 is TGCAGTGCTAGATTCATAGCGGGCATGGCCGGGTACTTC. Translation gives CSARFIAGMAGYF.

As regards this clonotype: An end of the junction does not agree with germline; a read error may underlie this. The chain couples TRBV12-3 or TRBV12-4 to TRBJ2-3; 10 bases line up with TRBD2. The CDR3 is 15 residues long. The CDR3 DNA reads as TGTGCCAGCAGCTTAGCGGGAGGTGGCACAGATGCGCAGTATTTT. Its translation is CASSLAGGGTDAQYF.

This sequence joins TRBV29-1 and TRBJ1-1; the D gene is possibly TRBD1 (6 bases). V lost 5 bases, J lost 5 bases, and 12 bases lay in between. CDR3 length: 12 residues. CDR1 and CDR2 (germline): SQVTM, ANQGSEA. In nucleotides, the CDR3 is TGCAGCGTTCACAGGGCGAATACTGAAGCTTTCTTT. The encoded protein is CSVHRANTEAFF.

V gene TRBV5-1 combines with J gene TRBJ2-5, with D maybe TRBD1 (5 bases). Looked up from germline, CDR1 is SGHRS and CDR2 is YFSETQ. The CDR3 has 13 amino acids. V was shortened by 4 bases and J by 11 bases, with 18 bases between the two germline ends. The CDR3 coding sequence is TGCGCCAGCAGCCTGGACACGTTGAGTGAGCAGTACTTC. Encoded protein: CASSLDTLSEQYF.

The CDR3 spells CSVDTLNTEAFF. CDR3 coding DNA: TGCAGCGTGGACACCTTGAACACTGAAGCTTTCTTT. The rearrangement joins TRBV29-1 to TRBJ1-1, with D tentatively TRBD1 (5 bases). Germline values: CDR1 SQVTM, CDR2 ANQGSEA. This CDR3 is built from 12 residues. Deletions cut 6 bases from V and 0 bases from J, with 8 bases between.

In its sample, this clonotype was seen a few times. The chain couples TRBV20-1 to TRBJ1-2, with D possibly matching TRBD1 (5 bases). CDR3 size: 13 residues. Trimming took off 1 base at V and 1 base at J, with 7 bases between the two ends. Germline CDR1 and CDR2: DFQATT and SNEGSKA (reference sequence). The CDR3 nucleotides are TGCAGTGCTAGAGGGGGGTTTAACTATGGCTACACCTTC. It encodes CSARGGFNYGYTF.

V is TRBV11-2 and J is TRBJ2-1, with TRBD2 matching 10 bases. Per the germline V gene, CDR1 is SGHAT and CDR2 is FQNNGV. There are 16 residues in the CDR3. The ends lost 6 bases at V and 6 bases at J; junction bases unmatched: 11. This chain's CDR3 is CASRRRPSGRVNEQFF. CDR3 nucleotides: TGTGCCAGCAGACGGAGGCCCAGCGGGAGGGTCAATGAGCAGTTCTTC.

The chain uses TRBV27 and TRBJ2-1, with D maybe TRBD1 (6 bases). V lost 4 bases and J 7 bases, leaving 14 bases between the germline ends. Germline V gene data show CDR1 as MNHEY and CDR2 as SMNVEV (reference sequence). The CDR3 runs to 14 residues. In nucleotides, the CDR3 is TGTGCCAGCAGTTCGTACCTCACAGGGAATGAGCAGTTCTTC. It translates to CASSSYLTGNEQFF.

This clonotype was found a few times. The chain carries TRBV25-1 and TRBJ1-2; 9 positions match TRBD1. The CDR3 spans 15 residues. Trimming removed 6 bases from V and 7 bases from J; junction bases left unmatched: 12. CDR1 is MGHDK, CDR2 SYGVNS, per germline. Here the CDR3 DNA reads TGTGCCAGCAGCGGGACAGGGTCGATGAACGCTGGCTACACCTTC. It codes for CASSGTGSMNAGYTF.

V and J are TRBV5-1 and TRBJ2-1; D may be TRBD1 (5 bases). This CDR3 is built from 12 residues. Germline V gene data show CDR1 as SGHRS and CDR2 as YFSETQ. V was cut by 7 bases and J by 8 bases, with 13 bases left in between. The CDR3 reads CASGQGGHEQFF. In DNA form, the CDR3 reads TGCGCCAGCGGGCAGGGTGGCCATGAGCAGTTCTTC.

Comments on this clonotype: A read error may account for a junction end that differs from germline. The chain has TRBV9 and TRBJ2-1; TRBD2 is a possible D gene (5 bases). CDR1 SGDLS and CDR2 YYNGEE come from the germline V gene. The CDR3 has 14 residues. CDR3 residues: CTSSPRTVNNEQFF. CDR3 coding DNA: TGTACCAGCAGCCCTCGGACTGTGAACAATGAGCAGTTCTTC.

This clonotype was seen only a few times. CDR3 protein: CSVEERTANYGYTF. The DNA for the CDR3 is TGCAGCGTTGAAGAGAGGACGGCTAACTATGGCTACACCTTC. V is TRBV29-1 and J is TRBJ1-2, with D unresolved. The CDR3 covers 14 residues. V dropped 0 bases and J dropped 0 bases, with 8 bases sitting between them. Germline V gene lookup returns CDR1 SQVTM and CDR2 ANQGSEA.

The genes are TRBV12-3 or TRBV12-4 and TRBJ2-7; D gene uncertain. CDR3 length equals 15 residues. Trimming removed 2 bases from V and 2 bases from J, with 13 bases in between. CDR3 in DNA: TGTGCCAGCAGTTTATTTGGCGGTCTCACCTACGAGCAGTACTTC. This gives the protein CASSLFGGLTYEQYF.

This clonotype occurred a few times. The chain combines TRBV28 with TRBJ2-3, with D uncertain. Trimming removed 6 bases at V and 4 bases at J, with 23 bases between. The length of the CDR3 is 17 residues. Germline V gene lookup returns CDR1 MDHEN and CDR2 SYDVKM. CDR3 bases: TGTGCCAGCAGCACCCATGGGCGGAGCCGAGGAGCAGATACGCAGTATTTT. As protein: CASSTHGRSRGADTQYF.

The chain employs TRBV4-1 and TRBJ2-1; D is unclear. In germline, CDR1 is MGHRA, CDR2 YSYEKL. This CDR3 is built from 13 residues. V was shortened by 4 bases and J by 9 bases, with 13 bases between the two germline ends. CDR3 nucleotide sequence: TGCGCCAGCAGCCCCCGGGTTCTGTCTGAGCAGTTCTTC. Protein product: CASSPRVLSEQFF.

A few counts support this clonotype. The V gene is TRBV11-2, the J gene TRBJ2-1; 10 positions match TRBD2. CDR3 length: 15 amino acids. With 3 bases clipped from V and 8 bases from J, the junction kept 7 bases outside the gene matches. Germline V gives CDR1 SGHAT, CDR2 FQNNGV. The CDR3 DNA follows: TGTGCCAGCAGCTTCAAGCGGGAGGGCCGGTATGAGCAGTTCTTC. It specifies CASSFKREGRYEQFF.